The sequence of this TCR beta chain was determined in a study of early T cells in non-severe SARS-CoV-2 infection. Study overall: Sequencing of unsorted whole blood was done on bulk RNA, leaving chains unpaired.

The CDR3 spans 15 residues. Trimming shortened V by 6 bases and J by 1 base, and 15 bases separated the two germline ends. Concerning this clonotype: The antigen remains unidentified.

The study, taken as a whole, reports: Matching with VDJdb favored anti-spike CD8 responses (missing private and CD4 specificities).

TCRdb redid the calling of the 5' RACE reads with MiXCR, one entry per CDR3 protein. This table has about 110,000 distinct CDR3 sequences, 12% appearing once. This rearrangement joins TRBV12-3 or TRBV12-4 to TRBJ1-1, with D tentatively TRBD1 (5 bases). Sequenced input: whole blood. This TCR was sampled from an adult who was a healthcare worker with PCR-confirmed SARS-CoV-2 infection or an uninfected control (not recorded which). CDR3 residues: CASSSSQGWNTEAFF. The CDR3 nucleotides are TGTGCCAGCAGCTCATCCCAGGGATGGAACACTGAAGCTTTCTTT.